Each of the 10 T cell receptor beta chains below was sequenced from the same sample in a study of response to subunit inactivated influenza vaccine. One entry per CDR3 protein results from TCRdb running MiXCR on the RT-PCR reads. The data show hundreds of thousands of distinct CDR3 sequences, with about 18% seen just once and 11% held by the top ten. Sequences were derived from PBMCs from blood, sampled around 5 days after vaccination. These receptors were collected from a man aged 45-60 years who received an inactivated influenza vaccine.

V and J are TRBV4-1 and TRBJ1-6; D is possibly TRBD1 (5 bases). V dropped 1 base and J dropped 7 bases, with 14 bases sitting between them. CDR3 length equals 16 residues. Germline V CDR1 and CDR2: MGHRA, YSYEKL. The CDR3 DNA reads TGCGCCAGCAGCCAAGCATGGGCAGGGATAAATTCACCCCTCCACTTT. Amino acid sequence: CASSQAWAGINSPLHF.

This clonotype was seen many times. The chain uses TRBV10-2 and TRBJ2-1; 8 positions match TRBD2. CDR3 length equals 13 residues. Germline CDR1 and CDR2: WSHSY and SAAADI. J was trimmed by 6 bases and V by 6 bases; bases with no gene match: 4. The CDR3 region is CASRRGGSNEQFF. The CDR3 bases are TGCGCCAGCAGACGGGGGGGCAGCAATGAGCAGTTCTTC.

This clonotype was seen a handful of times. The rearrangement joins TRBV3-1 to TRBJ2-7; TRBD2 matches 7 bases. The junction had 5 bases not matched to a gene; V was cut back by 4 bases and J by 2 bases. The germline CDR1 and CDR2 sequences are LGHDT and YNNKEL (reference sequence). The CDR3 length is 14 residues. The CDR3 loop is CASSPREAPYEQYF. The CDR3 nucleotides are TGTGCCAGCAGCCCTCGGGAGGCCCCCTACGAGCAGTACTTC.

CDR3 DNA sequence: TGTGCCAGCAGCTTGGCAGGTAGGGGACAGTACAATGAGCAGTTCTTC. Protein sequence: CASSLAGRGQYNEQFF. The chain links TRBV5-6 to TRBJ2-1, with 7 bases that match TRBD1. Germline trimming cut 0 bases from V and 4 bases from J; bases unmatched to any gene: 7. This CDR3 contains 16 residues. The germline CDR1 and CDR2 sequences are SGHDT and YYEEEE.

The rearrangement joins TRBV7-2 to TRBJ2-7; D uncertain. CDR3 length: 15 amino acids. CDR1 and CDR2 (germline): SGHTA, FQGNSA. Trimming shortened V by 1 base and J by 2 bases, and 12 bases separated the two germline ends. The chain's CDR3 is CASSLVGIPTYEQYF. DNA for the CDR3: TGTGCCAGCAGCTTAGTGGGGATTCCTACCTACGAGCAGTACTTC. The variable domain in full, with the rest retrieved from reference TRBV7-2 and TRBJ2-7, is GAGVSQSPSNKVTEKGKDVELRCDPISGHTALYWYRQSLGQGLEFLIYFQGNSAPDKSGLPSDRFSAERTGGSVSTLTIQRTQQEDSAVYLCASSLVGIPTYEQYFGPGTRLTVT.

Many counts were recorded for this clonotype. The gene calls are TRBV9 and TRBJ2-7, with 13 bases lining up with TRBD2. Losses at the gene ends were 1 base for V and 5 bases for J; bases not matched to a gene: 6. Germline V gives CDR1 SGDLS, CDR2 YYNGEE. CDR3 length equals 16 residues. DNA for the CDR3: TGTGCCAGCAGCGTAACCCCACTAGCGGGAGGGAACGAGCAGTACTTC. It is translated as CASSVTPLAGGNEQYF.

J is TRBJ2-7 and V is TRBV3-1; D is unresolved. The CDR3 extends over 12 amino acids. Trimming removed 5 bases at V and 3 bases at J, with 8 bases between. Looked up from germline, CDR1 is LGHDT and CDR2 is YNNKEL (reference sequence). Here the CDR3 DNA reads TGTGCCAGCAGCGAATATCGCTACGAGCAGTACTTC. As protein: CASSEYRYEQYF.

The chain links TRBV7-9 to TRBJ2-3; 9 bases agree with TRBD1. CDR1 SEHNR and CDR2 FQNEAQ come from the germline V gene (reference sequence). This CDR3 has 16 amino acids. After removal of 5 bases from V and 2 bases from J, the junction contained 8 bases not matched to a gene. In nucleotides, the CDR3 is TGTGCCAGCAGCCGTTCCGGGACAGGGACCACAGATACGCAGTATTTT. This translates into CASSRSGTGTTDTQYF.

There are many counts of this clonotype. The genes are TRBV7-9 and TRBJ2-7; the match to TRBD1 covers 11 bases. V dropped 5 bases and J dropped 6; count of bases not matched to a gene: 12. This CDR3 spans 16 amino acids. In germline, CDR1 is SEHNR, CDR2 FQNEAQ (reference sequence). The CDR3 region is CASSTIRDRGFFEQYF. The CDR3 region has the DNA TGTGCCAGCAGCACTATCCGGGACAGGGGGTTTTTCGAGCAGTACTTC.

The rearrangement links TRBV5-1 to TRBJ1-1; 8 bases are a match to TRBD1. The ends lost 4 bases at V and 0 bases at J; junction bases unmatched: 11. Germline CDR1 SGHRS, CDR2 YFSETQ. The CDR3 covers 17 residues. In DNA form, the CDR3 reads TGCGCCAGCAGCCTCACCGGGACAGGCAGTTTGAACACTGAAGCTTTCTTT. This codes for CASSLTGTGSLNTEAFF. The full variable domain, completed using reference TRBV5-1 and TRBJ1-1, is KAGVTQTPRYLIKTRGQQVTLSCSPISGHRSVSWYQQTPGQGLQFLFEYFSETQRNKGNFPGRFSGRQFSNSRSEMNVSTLELGDSALYLCASSLTGTGSLNTEAFFGQGTRLTVV.